The source of this TCR beta chain is a study of cytomegalovirus exposure and HLA in healthy donors. In regard to this clone: This specimen includes other DNA sequences encoding the same CDR3.

The V and J ends lost 5 bases and 3 bases, in that order; junction bases with no gene match: 6. The CDR3 extends over 15 amino acids. Germline V lookup: CDR1 MNHEY, CDR2 SVGAGI. The primer mix had 60 Vbeta and 13 Jbeta primers. Using immunoSEQ multiplex PCR, the repertoire was profiled, and TCRdb retains in-frame clones only, with some absent. Among 55,000 to 75,000 clones listed, around 74% were seen once. Sequencing was done on a sample of PBMCs. The chain employs TRBV6-5 and TRBJ1-5; 8 bases line up with TRBD1. The source of this sequence is a woman in her twenties or thirties in good health and CMV-seropositive. CDR3 nucleotides: TGTGCCAGCAGTCCCGACAGGGGAGACAATCAGCCCCAGCATTTT. It specifies CASSPDRGDNQPQHF.